This TCR beta chain was found in a study of CD8+ T cells in alopecia areata. Whole-study results and caveats: Clonality was higher in lesional than normal scalp, especially in alopecia totalis/universalis.

The CDR3 contains 12 residues. Per the germline V gene, CDR1 is MNHNY and CDR2 is SVGAGI (reference sequence). V lost 2 bases to trimming and J lost 2 bases, with 4 bases between them. This clone came up once. Its antigen remains unidentified. TCR sequencing used cDNA made by reverse transcription of extracted RNA. Sequenced by immunoSEQ multiplex PCR; TCRdb stores in-frame clones only, minus some. The data show 50,000 to 70,000 clones, around 44% seen once. Sequencing input: NKG2D-low CD8+ T cells sorted from blood. The receptor comes from a human donor with alopecia areata. The gene calls are TRBV6-6 and TRBJ2-7; D gene uncertain. The CDR3: CASSYSTYEQYF. For the CDR3, the DNA is TGTGCCAGCAGTTACAGTACCTACGAGCAGTACTTC.